One and the same sample provided the 16 T cell receptor beta chains below, sequenced in a study of metastatic and nonmetastatic thyroid tumors. All patients were untreated before thyroid surgery. Using MiXCR, TCRdb reanalyzed the PCR reads. The sample lists 5,800 or so clones; approximately 31% were seen once. Sequenced input: tumor tissue. These receptors were taken from a female donor with papillary thyroid cancer or a benign thyroid nodule (not recorded which). Some clones in this sample may be carry-over from other donors' samples.

This chain joins TRBV6-1 and TRBJ1-6; D possibly corresponds to TRBD1 (5 bases). Deletions cut 5 bases from V and 7 bases from J, with 15 bases between. Germline V gene lookup returns CDR1 MNHNS and CDR2 SASEGT. This CDR3 region has 15 residues. CDR3 bases: TGTGCCAGCAGTTTATACCGGGGACCCAATTCACCCCTCCACTTT. Residues: CASSLYRGPNSPLHF.

V gene TRBV27 combines with J gene TRBJ1-5; TRBD1 agrees at 12 bases. CDR1 MNHEY and CDR2 SMNVEV come from the germline V gene (reference sequence). The CDR3 is made up of 16 amino acids. Trimming at V came to 5 bases and at J to 1 base, leaving 3 bases not matched to a gene. The chain's CDR3 is CASSPGTGGSNQPQHF. Written as DNA, the CDR3 is TGTGCCAGCAGTCCAGGGACAGGGGGCAGCAATCAGCCCCAGCATTTT.

This chain uses TRBV10-1 with TRBJ1-4; no definite D call. The CDR3 covers 13 residues. Per germline, CDR1 WNHNN and CDR2 SYGVQD (reference sequence). The ends were cut back, 9 bases at V and 5 bases at J, with 13 bases in the middle. For the CDR3, the DNA is TGCGCCAGTTCAATCGCGGGAAATGAAAAACTGTTTTTT. Translation gives CASSIAGNEKLFF.

By proportion, this clone is medium-sized. This chain joins TRBV7-8 and TRBJ2-3, with D unresolved. This CDR3 has 17 residues. V was trimmed by 2 bases and J by 1 base, leaving 16 bases between them. CDR1 is SGHVS and CDR2 is FQNEAQ in the germline V gene. The CDR3 DNA sequence: TGTGCCAGCAGCTTAAGTTTAAATCGACTGCGCACAGATACGCAGTATTTT. It encodes CASSLSLNRLRTDTQYF.

This clone is medium-sized. The chain is built from TRBV29-1 and TRBJ2-2; the D is unclear. Trimming shortened V by 6 bases and J by 1 base, and 9 bases separated the two germline ends. The CDR3 has 13 residues. Per the germline V gene, CDR1 is SQVTM and CDR2 is ANQGSEA. CDR3 protein: CSVQTRNTGELFF. CDR3 bases: TGCAGCGTCCAAACCAGGAACACCGGGGAGCTGTTTTTT.

This clone was recorded at least ten times. Just one base apart from a much larger clone, this may be a read error. The same CDR3 also results from other DNA sequences found in this sample. V usage is TRBV5-5 and J usage is TRBJ2-3, with a tentative D call TRBD1 (6 bases). The V gene's germline CDR1 is SGHKS and CDR2 YYEKEE (reference sequence). The V gene lost 5 bases and the J gene lost 3 bases, with 13 bases spanning the gap. CDR3 length equals 14 residues. As DNA, the CDR3 is TGTGCCAGCAGTGACAGGCCCTGGACAGATACGCAGTATTTT. Translated: CASSDRPWTDTQYF.

This clone was seen more than once but under ten times. This rearrangement joins TRBV12-3 or TRBV12-4 to TRBJ2-3; the match to TRBD1 covers 9 bases. The CDR3 spans 15 residues. The trim removed 8 bases at V and 0 bases at J, leaving 6 bases unmatched. CDR3 sequence (DNA): TGTGCCAGCTCACAGGGGGCCTTGAGCACAGATACGCAGTATTTT. This gives the protein CASSQGALSTDTQYF.

This chain connects TRBV24-1 to TRBJ2-1; tentative D call: TRBD2 (6 bases). Germline V gives CDR1 KGHDR, CDR2 SFDVKD. The ends were cut back, 7 bases at V and 3 bases at J, with 18 bases in the middle. This CDR3 region has 16 residues. CDR3 coding DNA: TGTGCCACCAGAGCAACGGAGGGCCCCCTCTACAATGAGCAGTTCTTC. It is translated as CATRATEGPLYNEQFF.

This sequence joins TRBV18 and TRBJ2-5; D unresolved. Deletions cut 1 base from V and 5 bases from J, with 8 bases between. CDR1 and CDR2 from the germline V gene are KGHSH and LQKENI. The CDR3 is 13 residues long. CDR3 residues: CASSPLSGETQYF. CDR3 DNA: TGTGCCAGCTCACCACTTTCCGGGGAGACCCAGTACTTC.

By sample fraction, this clone is medium-sized (0.01 to 0.1%). V usage is TRBV12-5 and J usage is TRBJ2-7; no clear D. Per germline, CDR1 LGHNT and CDR2 FRNRAP. This CDR3 region has 14 residues. V was pared by 2 bases and J by 6 bases, with 14 bases between. The CDR3 DNA is TGTGCTAGTGGTTTGAGTACCGGGTATATCGAGCAGTACTTC. Translated, it gives CASGLSTGYIEQYF.

This clone was picked up a small number of times. The rearrangement joins TRBV6-1 to TRBJ2-1; 8 bases fit TRBD1. Germline V gene data show CDR1 as MNHNS and CDR2 as SASEGT. V lost 4 bases and J lost 5; bases outside the gene matches: 4. This CDR3 region has 14 residues. The CDR3: CASSGGQEHNEQFF. In nucleotides, the CDR3 is TGTGCCAGCAGTGGGGGACAGGAACACAATGAGCAGTTCTTC.

This clone is medium-sized within its sample. The V and J genes are TRBV19 and TRBJ2-7, with D perhaps TRBD1 (6 bases). Germline V lookup: CDR1 LNHDA, CDR2 SQIVND (reference sequence). CDR3 size: 13 residues. The V and J ends lost 5 bases and 3 bases respectively, with 11 bases between them. The CDR3 DNA follows: TGTGCCAGTAGTTTTGGGGGCGTCTACGAGCAGTACTTC. Protein sequence: CASSFGGVYEQYF.

By sample share, this clone is large. J is TRBJ2-5 and V is TRBV6-1; 8 nucleotides match TRBD1. The V gene's germline CDR1 is MNHNS and CDR2 SASEGT. The trim removed 3 bases at V and 5 bases at J, leaving 8 bases unmatched. The CDR3 length is 15 residues. The DNA of the CDR3 is TGTGCCAGCAGTGACTCTTCGGACAGGGAGGAGACCCAGTACTTC. It specifies CASSDSSDREETQYF.

This chain uses TRBV6-1 with TRBJ2-1; D is unresolved. CDR3 length: 12 residues. Trimming pared 7 bases from V and 5 bases from J, leaving 9 bases between. Germline lookup yields CDR1 MNHNS and CDR2 SASEGT. The CDR3 reads CASKNHNNEQFF. The CDR3 region has the DNA TGTGCCAGCAAGAACCACAACAATGAGCAGTTCTTC.

This chain links TRBV10-3 with TRBJ2-7; D is tentatively TRBD1 or TRBD2 (6 bases each). Per the germline V gene, CDR1 is ENHRY and CDR2 is SYGVKD. Trimming took off 4 bases at V and 7 bases at J, with 11 bases between the two ends. This CDR3 is 12 amino acids long. The CDR3 region is CAISGRGPEQYF. In nucleotides, the CDR3 is TGTGCCATCAGTGGACGGGGGCCTGAGCAGTACTTC.

A few counts support this clone. V usage is TRBV6-2 or TRBV6-3 and J usage is TRBJ1-6; D ambiguous. Germline CDR1 is MNHEY and CDR2 is SVGEGT. The CDR3 runs to 14 residues. Trimming pared 6 bases from V and 10 bases from J, leaving 16 bases between. The chain's CDR3 is CASSPLLASSPLHF. The CDR3 region has the DNA TGTGCCAGCAGCCCACTCCTGGCGTCGTCACCCCTCCACTTT.